The T cell receptor (beta chain) described here comes from a study of T cell responses to AZD1222 COVID-19 vaccine. As for the study in general: Both about-4-week and about-12-week second-dose recipients were combined.

Measured with immunoSEQ multiplex PCR; TCRdb has only the in-frame clones, and not every one. The top ten hold 15% to 20% of the sample, which has over 150,000 clones, 90% seen once. As regards this clone: The CDR3 ends on some other residue instead of the conserved phenylalanine or tryptophan, so this is likely a read error. It is unclear where the CDR3 begins or ends on the DNA, so no DNA is shown, and the CDR3 is as TCRdb lists it.

CDR1 is SQVTM, CDR2 ANQGSEA, per germline. The CDR3 has 10 amino acids, counting both end residues. The receptor comes from an adult in good health. This sample comprised peripheral blood, obtained on day 0 of AZD1222 vaccination. V and J are TRBV29-1 and TRBJ1-1. CDR3 sequence: CSPRGGARTI.